The entry below gives a single TCR beta chain sequence along with its context. What it binds is not known. The CDR3 runs 16 residues. The V segment lost 0 bases and the J segment 6 bases; nucleotides outside the gene matches: 6. The V gene's germline CDR1 is LGHDT and CDR2 YNNKEL (reference sequence). Some clones are missing from TCRdb's copy, which holds only in-frame ones; the method was immunoSEQ multiplex PCR. The data contain around 100,000 clones, about 90% of them singletons. These data are taken from a study of T cell responses to AZD1222 COVID-19 vaccine. Study-wide results and caveats: Receipt of two AZD1222 doses was followed by a rise in Spike-specific TCR breadth and depth.

This TCR derives from an adult who received the AZD1222 COVID-19 vaccine. The source was peripheral blood, collected 28 days after the second AZD1222 dose. This chain connects TRBV3-1 (or the pseudogene TRBV3-2) to TRBJ2-3, with 10 bases matching TRBD2. The CDR3 DNA is TGTGCCAGCAGCCAAGATCCTAGCGGGAGAGTTGATACGCAGTATTTT. This sequence encodes CASSQDPSGRVDTQYF.